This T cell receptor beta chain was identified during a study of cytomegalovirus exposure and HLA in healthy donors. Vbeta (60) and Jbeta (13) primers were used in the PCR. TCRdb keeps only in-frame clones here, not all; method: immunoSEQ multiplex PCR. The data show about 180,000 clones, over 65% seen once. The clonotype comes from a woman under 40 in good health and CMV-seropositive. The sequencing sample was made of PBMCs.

The CDR3 nucleotides are TGTGCCAGCTCAGAGTACAGGGGGTCTATCTACAATGAGCAGTTCTTC. Amino acid sequence: CASSEYRGSIYNEQFF. The chain joins TRBV18 to TRBJ2-1; 8 bases are a match to TRBD1. The CDR3 spans 16 residues. V dropped 5 bases and J dropped 3; count of bases not matched to a gene: 9. The germline V gene has CDR1 KGHSH and CDR2 LQKENI.